The 22 T cell receptor beta chains below come from one sample, sequenced in a study of CD8 T cells in Susac syndrome. An input of about 0.5 to 1 ug of RNA was subjected to reverse transcription using random hexamers. One entry per CDR3 protein results from TCRdb running MiXCR on the immunoSEQ multiplex PCR reads. The sample shows roughly 190,000 distinct CDR3 sequences, 95% of them seen only once. What was sequenced was CD8+ T cells from PBMCs. The source is a human donor with Susac syndrome.

The rearrangement joins TRBV21-1 to TRBJ1-2; no check of the table's D call, TRBD1, against the DNA was made. TRBV21-1 is termed a pseudogene. This CDR3 region has 16 residues. In DNA, the CDR3 is TGTGCCAGCAGCGGGCGACCGGGACAGCCCTACTATGGCTACACCTTC. Encoded protein: CASSGRPGQPYYGYTF.

The chain links TRBV11-2 to TRBJ2-1, with 8 bases fitting TRBD2. This CDR3 has 15 amino acids. The V segment lost 5 bases and the J segment 3 bases; nucleotides outside the gene matches: 6. Germline V gene lookup returns CDR1 SGHAT and CDR2 FQNNGV. Here the CDR3 reads CASSPLSGDYNEQFF. CDR3 DNA: TGTGCCAGCAGCCCCCTTAGCGGGGACTACAATGAGCAGTTCTTC.

The V and J genes are TRBV7-6 and TRBJ2-5; D may match TRBD1 or TRBD2 (5 bases each). Between the trimmed V and J ends, which lost 1 base and 5 bases, there was a span of 14 bases. The CDR3 has 15 residues. Germline V gene lookup returns CDR1 SGHVS and CDR2 FNYEAQ. DNA of the CDR3: TGTGCCAGCAGCTTAGGGACTGGGGCAATGGAGACCCAGTACTTC. Amino acid sequence: CASSLGTGAMETQYF.

A single count supports this clonotype. The chain has TRBV12-3 or TRBV12-4 and TRBJ2-5; TRBD1 is a possible D gene (6 bases). Trimming removed 4 bases at V and 4 bases at J, with 10 bases between. The CDR3 has 13 residues. This CDR3 is CASSSRGGETQYF. CDR3 DNA: TGTGCCAGCAGTTCCAGGGGCGGAGAGACCCAGTACTTC.

The chain couples TRBV6-1 to TRBJ1-1, with D possibly matching TRBD1 (6 bases). Trimming removed 3 bases from V and 8 bases from J, with 22 bases in between. The CDR3 has 16 residues. Germline CDR1 and CDR2: MNHNS and SASEGT. The CDR3 here is CASSDAGAARGREAFF. Written as DNA, the CDR3 is TGTGCCAGCAGTGACGCAGGGGCCGCGAGGGGGAGAGAAGCTTTCTTT.

CDR3 residues: CASSLAGGWQETQYF. In DNA, the CDR3 is TGTGCCAGCAGTTTGGCAGGGGGCTGGCAAGAGACCCAGTACTTC. The chain combines TRBV12-3 or TRBV12-4 with TRBJ2-5; 8 bases match TRBD1. This CDR3 has 15 residues. With 3 bases clipped from V and 2 bases from J, the junction kept 5 bases outside the gene matches.

The chain combines TRBV5-5 with TRBJ1-5; the D gene is possibly TRBD1 (6 bases). V dropped 0 bases and J dropped 6 bases, with 13 bases sitting between them. This CDR3 spans 15 amino acids. Germline CDR1 reads SGHKS; CDR2 reads YYEKEE (reference sequence). CDR3 in DNA: TGTGCCAGCAGCTTGGAGGGGGGGCGCAGTCAGCCCCAGCATTTT. Translating gives CASSLEGGRSQPQHF.

CDR3 residues: CASSQDNGQFQETQYF. For the CDR3, the DNA is TGTGCCAGCAGCCAAGACAACGGACAGTTTCAAGAGACCCAGTACTTC. The chain is built from TRBV3-1 and TRBJ2-5; a weak D match, TRBD1 (6 bases). Trimming shortened V by 0 bases and J by 2 bases, and 13 bases separated the two germline ends. The CDR3 totals 16 residues. Germline values: CDR1 LGHDT, CDR2 YNNKEL (reference sequence).

The chain uses TRBV14 and TRBJ2-7; possibly TRBD2 for D (6 bases). From germline, CDR1 is SGHDN and CDR2 FVKESK. CDR3 length: 14 residues. The V gene lost 4 bases and the J gene lost 5 bases, with 15 bases spanning the gap. CDR3 sequence reads: CASSPDGSANEQYF. CDR3 DNA: TGTGCCAGCAGCCCCGACGGGAGTGCAAACGAGCAGTACTTC.

The V gene is TRBV20-1, the J gene TRBJ2-3; 12 nucleotides agree with TRBD2. V shed 5 bases, J shed 7 bases, and the junction held 10 bases outside the gene matches. Germline V gene sequence: CDR1 DFQATT, CDR2 SNEGSKA (reference sequence). There are 15 residues in the CDR3. The DNA for the CDR3 is TGCAGTGCTCGAGGGTCTAGCGGGGGGGCAAATACGCAGTATTTT. This gives the protein CSARGSSGGANTQYF.

The chain joins TRBV7-6 to TRBJ1-4; D ambiguous. In germline, CDR1 is SGHVS, CDR2 FNYEAQ. There are 15 residues in the CDR3. V was cut by 0 bases and J by 5 bases, with 10 bases left in between. The CDR3 DNA reads as TGTGCCAGCAGCTTAGCGGCAGGAGAAAATGAAAAACTGTTTTTT. Amino acids: CASSLAAGENEKLFF. The entire variable domain, with the rest obtained from reference TRBV7-6 and TRBJ1-4, is as follows: GAGVSQSPRYKVTKRGQDVALRCDPISGHVSLYWYRQALGQGPEFLTYFNYEAQQDKSGLPNDRFSAERPEGSISTLTIQRTEQRDSAMYRCASSLAAGENEKLFFGSGTQLSVL.

The J gene is TRBJ2-3, the V gene TRBV24-1; possibly TRBD1 for D (8 bases). CDR1 and CDR2 from the germline V gene are KGHDR and SFDVKD. Trimming left V 4 bases short and J 6 bases short, with 19 bases between. The CDR3 is 16 residues long. DNA for the CDR3: TGTGCCACCAGTGAGGGAGGGCAGGGGGCCACGGATACGCAGTATTTT. Translated, it gives CATSEGGQGATDTQYF.

The rearrangement uses TRBV11-2 and TRBJ2-5; no firm D call. The CDR3 is 14 residues long. V lost 1 base and J lost 1, with 7 bases in between. CDR1 and CDR2 from the germline V gene are SGHAT and FQNNGV. The CDR3 region is CASSLAAIQETQYF. CDR3 nucleotide sequence: TGTGCCAGCAGCTTAGCCGCGATCCAAGAGACCCAGTACTTC.

J is TRBJ1-5 and V is TRBV28; no definite D call. This CDR3 has 15 residues. The germline gives CDR1 MDHEN, CDR2 SYDVKM. Trimming took 6 bases from V and 1 from J, leaving 13 bases between them. CDR3 region: CASSPMGSSNQPQHF. The CDR3 nucleotides are TGTGCCAGCAGCCCGATGGGAAGCAGCAATCAGCCCCAGCATTTT.

This clonotype has more than one count but fewer than ten. This sequence joins TRBV4-2 and TRBJ1-1; tentative D call: TRBD1 (5 bases). The CDR3 runs to 13 residues. Trimming took 5 bases from V and 0 from J, leaving 7 bases between them. Germline CDR1 and CDR2: LGHNA and YNFKEQ. CDR3 nucleotides: TGTGCCAGCAGCGAAGGGGTGAACACTGAAGCTTTCTTT. Amino acid sequence: CASSEGVNTEAFF.

The V gene is TRBV7-9, the J gene TRBJ2-2; no definite D call. The CDR3 runs 15 residues. CDR1 and CDR2 (germline): SEHNR, FQNEAQ (reference sequence). V dropped 4 bases and J dropped 1 base, with 10 bases sitting between them. The CDR3 sequence: CASSSGRVNTGELFF. The CDR3 DNA follows: TGTGCCAGCAGCTCCGGGCGCGTGAACACCGGGGAGCTGTTTTTT. The entire variable domain, with the rest obtained from reference TRBV7-9 and TRBJ2-2, is as follows: DTGVSQNPRHKITKRGQNVTFRCDPISEHNRLYWYRQTLGQGPEFLTYFQNEAQLEKSRLLSDRFSAERPKGSFSTLEIQRTEQGDSAMYLCASSSGRVNTGELFFGEGSRLTVL.

The chain links TRBV13 to TRBJ2-3; D is possibly TRBD1 or TRBD2 (5 bases each). V dropped 6 bases and J dropped 6 bases, with 22 bases sitting between them. Looked up from germline, CDR1 is PRHDT and CDR2 is FYEKMQ (reference sequence). This CDR3 contains 16 residues. CDR3 in amino acids: CASRTSRDPPSDTQYF. The CDR3 bases are TGTGCCAGCAGAACGAGCCGGGACCCACCTTCCGATACGCAGTATTTT.

The rearrangement links TRBV10-3 to TRBJ1-2; D remains ambiguous. The CDR3 contains 15 residues. Deletions cut 0 bases from V and 3 bases from J, with 11 bases between. Per the germline V gene, CDR1 is ENHRY and CDR2 is SYGVKD. CDR3 region: CAISESRDTYYGYTF. CDR3 sequence (DNA): TGTGCCATCAGTGAGTCGAGAGACACCTACTATGGCTACACCTTC.

This rearrangement joins TRBV18 to TRBJ2-2, with D perhaps matching TRBD2 (6 bases). The V end was cut by 3 bases, the J end by 0 bases, with 11 bases between. CDR3 length equals 16 residues. Per germline, CDR1 KGHSH and CDR2 LQKENI. The CDR3 is CASSPSEGSNTGELFF. The DNA of the CDR3 is TGTGCCAGCTCACCCTCGGAGGGGTCGAACACCGGGGAGCTGTTTTTT.

The chain couples TRBV5-1 to TRBJ2-5; 13 bases are shared with TRBD2. Germline-derived CDR1 and CDR2 are SGHRS and YFSETQ. V lost 4 bases to trimming and J lost 5 bases; unmatched junction nucleotides: 8. The CDR3 spans 16 residues. The CDR3 nucleotides are TGCGCCAGCAGCGGTACTAGCGGGGGGGCCGGCGAGACCCAGTACTTC. As protein: CASSGTSGGAGETQYF.

This clonotype was seen only once. The rearrangement uses TRBV6-5 and TRBJ1-5, with a possible D match to TRBD1 (6 bases). CDR1 MNHEY and CDR2 SVGAGI come from the germline V gene. Trimming removed 6 bases at V and 2 bases at J, with 11 bases between. CDR3 length equals 14 residues. The CDR3 here is CASRGAGGNQPQHF. The CDR3 coding sequence is TGTGCCAGCAGGGGGGCGGGGGGCAATCAGCCCCAGCATTTT.

The chain has TRBV4-1 and TRBJ1-1, with no clear D. Germline lookup yields CDR1 MGHRA and CDR2 YSYEKL. V was trimmed by 1 base and J by 1 base, leaving 7 bases between them. The CDR3 has 14 residues. This CDR3 is CASSQGLRNTEAFF. Written as DNA, the CDR3 is TGCGCCAGCAGCCAAGGTCTCAGGAACACTGAAGCTTTCTTT.